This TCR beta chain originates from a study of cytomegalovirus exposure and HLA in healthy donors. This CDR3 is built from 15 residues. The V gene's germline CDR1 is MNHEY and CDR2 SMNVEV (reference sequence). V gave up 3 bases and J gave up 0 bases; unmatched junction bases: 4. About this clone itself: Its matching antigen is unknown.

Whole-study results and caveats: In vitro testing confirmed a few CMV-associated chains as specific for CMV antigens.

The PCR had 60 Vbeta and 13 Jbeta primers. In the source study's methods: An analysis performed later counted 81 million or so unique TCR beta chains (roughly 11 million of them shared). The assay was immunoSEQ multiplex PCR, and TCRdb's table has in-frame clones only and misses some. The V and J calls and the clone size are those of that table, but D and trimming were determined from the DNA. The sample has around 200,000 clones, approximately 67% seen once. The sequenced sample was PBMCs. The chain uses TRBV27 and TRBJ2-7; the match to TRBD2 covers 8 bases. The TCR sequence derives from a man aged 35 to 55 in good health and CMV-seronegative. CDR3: CASSFGLADSYEQYF. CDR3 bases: TGTGCCAGCAGTTTTGGACTAGCTGACTCCTACGAGCAGTACTTC.